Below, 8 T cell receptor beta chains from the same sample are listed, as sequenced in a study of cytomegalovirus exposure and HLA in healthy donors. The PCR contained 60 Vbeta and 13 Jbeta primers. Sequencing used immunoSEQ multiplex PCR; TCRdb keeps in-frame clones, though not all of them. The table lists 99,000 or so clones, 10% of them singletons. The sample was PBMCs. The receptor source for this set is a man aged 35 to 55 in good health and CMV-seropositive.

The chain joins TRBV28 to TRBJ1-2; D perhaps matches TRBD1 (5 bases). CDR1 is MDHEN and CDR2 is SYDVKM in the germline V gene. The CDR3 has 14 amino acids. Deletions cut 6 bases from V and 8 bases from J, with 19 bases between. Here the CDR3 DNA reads TGTGCCAGCAGCCCGGCGAGGACACAAGAGGGCTACACCTTC. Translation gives CASSPARTQEGYTF.

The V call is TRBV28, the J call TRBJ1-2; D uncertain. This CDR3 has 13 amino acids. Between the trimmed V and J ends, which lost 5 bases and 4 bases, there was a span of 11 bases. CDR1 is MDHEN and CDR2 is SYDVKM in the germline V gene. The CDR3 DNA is TGTGCCAGCAGTGTCGGATCAGGCTATGGCTACACCTTC. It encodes CASSVGSGYGYTF.

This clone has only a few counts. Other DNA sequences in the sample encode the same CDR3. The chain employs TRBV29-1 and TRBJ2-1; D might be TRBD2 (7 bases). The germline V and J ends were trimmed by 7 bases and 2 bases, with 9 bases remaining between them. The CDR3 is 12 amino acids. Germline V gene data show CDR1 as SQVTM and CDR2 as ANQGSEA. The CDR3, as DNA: TGCAGCGGCGGGGGCACCTACAATGAGCAGTTCTTC. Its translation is CSGGGTYNEQFF.

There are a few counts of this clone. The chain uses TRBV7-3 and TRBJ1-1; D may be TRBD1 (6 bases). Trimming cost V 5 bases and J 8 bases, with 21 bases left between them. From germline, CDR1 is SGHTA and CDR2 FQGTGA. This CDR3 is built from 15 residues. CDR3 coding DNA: TGTGCCAGCAGCCCAAGGGGGGGCACAATCAGGGAAGCTTTCTTT. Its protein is CASSPRGGTIREAFF.

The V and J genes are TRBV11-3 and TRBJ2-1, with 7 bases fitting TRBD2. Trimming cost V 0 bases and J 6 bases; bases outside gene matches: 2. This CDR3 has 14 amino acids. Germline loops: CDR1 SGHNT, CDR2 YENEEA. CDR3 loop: CASSLEAGRNEQFF. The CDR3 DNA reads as TGTGCCAGCAGCTTAGAAGCGGGACGCAATGAGCAGTTCTTC.

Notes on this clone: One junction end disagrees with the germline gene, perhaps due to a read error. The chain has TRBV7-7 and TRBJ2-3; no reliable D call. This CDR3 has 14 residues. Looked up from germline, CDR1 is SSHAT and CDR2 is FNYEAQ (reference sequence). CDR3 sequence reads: CASSFSSGSDTQYF. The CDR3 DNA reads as TGTGCTAGCAGCTTCTCCTCCGGTTCGGATACGCAGTATTTT.

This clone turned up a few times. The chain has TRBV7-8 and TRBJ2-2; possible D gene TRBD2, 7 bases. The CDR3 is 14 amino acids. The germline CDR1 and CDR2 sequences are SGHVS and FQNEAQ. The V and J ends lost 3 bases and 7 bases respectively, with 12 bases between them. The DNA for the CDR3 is TGTGCCAGCAGCTTGGCGGGGGCTAACGGGGAGCTGTTTTTT. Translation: CASSLAGANGELFF.

The CDR3 sequence: CASSPGIVLRPVPYEQYF. The CDR3 nucleotides are TGTGCCAGCAGCCCAGGCATTGTCTTGAGACCCGTCCCCTACGAGCAGTACTTC. The chain couples TRBV11-2 to TRBJ2-7; D is undetermined. V lost 5 bases and J 2 bases, leaving 25 bases between the germline ends. CDR1 and CDR2 (germline): SGHAT, FQNNGV. The CDR3 covers 18 residues.